These 19 T cell receptor beta chains were all obtained from the same sample, sequenced in a study of shared clonotypes between healthy human individuals. Produced via immunoSEQ multiplex PCR; TCRdb's table is partial and in-frame only. This table holds 110,000 or so clones, approximately 70% found once. The sample was memory CD8+ T cells sorted from blood. Sample subset: CD45RO+ cells pooled with CCR7-negative TemRA cells. Receptors originate from a woman aged 30 to 39 in good health.

This chain connects TRBV28 to TRBJ1-3, with TRBD1 as a possible D gene (6 bases). This CDR3 region has 17 residues. CDR1 is MDHEN and CDR2 is SYDVKM in the germline V gene. V was cut by 3 bases and J by 0 bases, with 15 bases left in between. This CDR3 is CASSFGGGHLSGNTIYF. In DNA, the CDR3 is TGTGCCAGCAGTTTTGGCGGGGGCCACCTCTCTGGAAACACCATATATTTT.

This clone was detected a few times. The rearrangement joins TRBV7-9 to TRBJ2-5; the D gene is possibly TRBD1 (5 bases). The DNA matches TRBJ2-7 better at its end, which makes the J call doubtful. CDR3 length: 13 residues. Germline values: CDR1 SEHNR, CDR2 FQNEAQ (reference sequence). CDR3 in DNA: TGTGCCAGCAGCTTAACCCCAGGGCCCGAGCAGTACTTC. It is translated as CASSLTPGPEQYF.

The V call is TRBV11-2, the J call TRBJ1-1, with 8 bases lining up with TRBD1. Germline CDR1 is SGHAT and CDR2 is FQNNGV. The CDR3 runs to 12 residues. V dropped 6 bases and J dropped 9; count of bases not matched to a gene: 6. CDR3 loop: CASRPRQGQAFF. The CDR3 DNA reads TGTGCCAGCAGACCCCGACAGGGGCAAGCTTTCTTT.

The chain is built from TRBV6-4 and TRBJ2-7; 7 positions match TRBD1. V dropped 3 bases and J dropped 3; count of bases not matched to a gene: 5. Germline CDR1 MRHNA, CDR2 SNTAGT. This CDR3 has 14 residues. The CDR3 DNA sequence: TGTGCCAGCAGTGAAGAGGGGACAGTCTACGAGCAGTACTTC. As protein: CASSEEGTVYEQYF.

V gene TRBV5-4 combines with J gene TRBJ1-4; D is undetermined. This CDR3 is built from 13 residues. Trimming removed 0 bases from V and 5 bases from J, with 5 bases in between. Germline CDR1 reads SGHNT; CDR2 reads YYREEE (reference sequence). The CDR3 coding sequence is TGTGCCAGCAGCTTGGAAAGCAATGAAAAACTGTTTTTT. Translation: CASSLESNEKLFF.

The gene calls are TRBV6-4 and TRBJ2-1; D call uncertain. V lost 0 bases and J lost 7, with 7 bases in between. CDR3 length: 13 residues. Looked up from germline, CDR1 is MRHNA and CDR2 is SNTAGT. Here the CDR3 DNA reads TGTGCCAGCAGTGACTCTTCCGAGAATGAGCAGTTCTTC. It encodes CASSDSSENEQFF.

This chain uses TRBV10-3 with TRBJ2-7, with TRBD2 as a possible D gene (6 bases). Germline CDR1 is ENHRY and CDR2 is SYGVKD. This CDR3 contains 14 residues. V was clipped by 2 bases and J by 0 bases, with 8 bases between them. The CDR3 loop is CAISERGSSYEQYF. The CDR3, as DNA: TGTGCCATCAGTGAGCGGGGGAGCTCCTACGAGCAGTACTTC.

This clone was found once. The rearrangement links TRBV4-1 to TRBJ2-2; D might be TRBD2 (5 bases). The CDR3 totals 14 residues. Germline V gene data show CDR1 as MGHRA and CDR2 as YSYEKL. Trimming took off 0 bases at V and 3 bases at J, with 5 bases between the two ends. The CDR3 is CASSQEDYTGELFF. The CDR3 bases are TGCGCCAGCAGCCAAGAGGACTACACCGGGGAGCTGTTTTTT.

The chain employs TRBV11-2 and TRBJ2-7; D perhaps matches TRBD2 (6 bases). The germline V gene encodes CDR1 SGHAT and CDR2 FQNNGV. The germline V and J ends were trimmed by 1 base and 4 bases, with 11 bases remaining between them. This CDR3 comprises 14 residues. CDR3 amino acids: CASSLVGRGYEQYF. The CDR3 DNA reads TGTGCCAGCAGCTTAGTCGGGAGAGGTTACGAGCAGTACTTC.

This sequence joins TRBV28 and TRBJ2-3; D remains ambiguous. CDR3 size: 14 residues. V was clipped by 6 bases and J by 3 bases, with 13 bases between them. Per germline, CDR1 MDHEN and CDR2 SYDVKM. The CDR3: CASSNLHATDTQYF. CDR3 nucleotides: TGTGCCAGCAGCAACCTACATGCGACAGATACGCAGTATTTT.

This rearrangement joins TRBV7-3 to TRBJ2-5, with D perhaps matching TRBD1 or TRBD2 (6 bases each). The CDR3 loop spans 15 amino acids. The germline CDR1 and CDR2 sequences are SGHTA and FQGTGA. V lost 5 bases to trimming and J lost 5 bases, with 18 bases between them. In DNA form, the CDR3 reads TGTGCCAGCAGCCCCCAGGCTCCCGGGGGCGAGACCCAGTACTTC. Its protein is CASSPQAPGGETQYF.

The chain has TRBV5-1 and TRBJ1-3; D gene uncertain. This CDR3 is built from 16 residues. V lost 0 bases and J lost 0, with 10 bases in between. Per germline, CDR1 SGHRS and CDR2 YFSETQ. The CDR3 protein is CASSLAEGSSGNTIYF. CDR3 nucleotide sequence: TGCGCCAGCAGCTTGGCCGAGGGTAGCTCTGGAAACACCATATATTTT.

In its sample, this clone was seen a few times. The V and J genes are TRBV27 and TRBJ2-7; 7 positions agree with TRBD2. In germline, CDR1 is MNHEY, CDR2 SMNVEV (reference sequence). The V and J ends lost 4 bases and 7 bases, in that order; junction bases with no gene match: 19. This CDR3 comprises 17 residues. CDR3: CASSSLLPLNTGGEQYF. CDR3 sequence (DNA): TGTGCCAGCAGTTCCCTCCTCCCCCTGAACACCGGGGGGGAGCAGTACTTC.

The table lists this clone with a count of one. The V and J genes are TRBV23-1 and TRBJ2-5, with D perhaps TRBD1 or TRBD2 (5 bases each). TRBJ2-7 explains the end of the DNA better; the J call may be wrong. TRBV23-1 is treated as an ORF (open reading frame) with a function not yet certain. The CDR3 is 15 residues long. The CDR3 here is CASSRTGTPGYEQYF. In nucleotides, the CDR3 is TGCGCCAGCAGTAGAACCGGGACGCCAGGGTACGAGCAGTACTTC.

The chain recombines TRBV9 with TRBJ1-1; 7 bases fit TRBD1. The V and J ends lost 3 bases and 4 bases, in that order; junction bases with no gene match: 3. Germline values: CDR1 SGDLS, CDR2 YYNGEE. The CDR3 length is 13 residues. CDR3 DNA: TGTGCCAGCAGCGCGACAGGGCCCACTGAAGCTTTCTTT. Its protein product is CASSATGPTEAFF.

This clone was recorded at least ten times. This chain uses TRBV19 with TRBJ2-7, with unresolved D. Per germline, CDR1 LNHDA and CDR2 SQIVND (reference sequence). The CDR3 consists of 15 residues. Trimming shortened V by 5 bases and J by 2 bases, and 16 bases separated the two germline ends. CDR3 sequence: CASSSRTDGTYEQYF. CDR3 in DNA: TGTGCCAGTAGTTCCAGAACCGACGGAACCTACGAGCAGTACTTC. The full variable domain, completed using reference TRBV19 and TRBJ2-7, is DGGITQSPKYLFRKEGQNVTLSCEQNLNHDAMYWYRQDPGQGLRLIYYSQIVNDFQKGDIAEGYSVSREKKESFPLTVTSAQKNPTAFYLCASSSRTDGTYEQYFGPGTRLTVT.

The chain employs TRBV13 and TRBJ2-7, with D possibly called TRBD1 or TRBD2 (7 bases each). CDR3 length equals 15 residues. Germline lookup yields CDR1 PRHDT and CDR2 FYEKMQ (reference sequence). V lost 8 bases, J lost 2 bases, and 19 bases lay in between. CDR3 in amino acids: CASRVQGGNPYEQYF. DNA of the CDR3: TGTGCCAGCCGGGTCCAGGGGGGGAATCCCTACGAGCAGTACTTC.

This sequence joins TRBV5-4 and TRBJ2-6, with no clear D. Deletions cut 1 base from V and 3 bases from J, with 8 bases between. This CDR3 has 15 amino acids. Germline lookup yields CDR1 SGHNT and CDR2 YYREEE (reference sequence). DNA of the CDR3: TGTGCCAGCAGCTTGTTGTCTCGTGGGGCCAACGTCCTGACTTTC. This sequence encodes CASSLLSRGANVLTF.

The gene calls are TRBV28 and TRBJ1-4; a weak D match, TRBD1 (6 bases). Per the germline V gene, CDR1 is MDHEN and CDR2 is SYDVKM. Trimming pared 4 bases from V and 0 bases from J, leaving 18 bases between. This CDR3 comprises 18 residues. The DNA for the CDR3 is TGTGCCAGCAGTTCTGGACAGAGAAATACTGCAACTAATGAAAAACTGTTTTTT. This codes for CASSSGQRNTATNEKLFF.